The clone carrying this T cell receptor (beta chain) was counted only a few times. Antigen: not known. The record originates from a study of T-cell reconstitution after alpha-beta-depleted transplantation in children. Study-wide results and caveats: Expanded graft clones numbering several hundred reportedly gave rise to alpha-beta T cells about two months after transplant.

Germline lookup yields CDR1 SGHRS and CDR2 YFSETQ. V lost 3 bases and J lost 1, with 7 bases in between. This CDR3 is 14 amino acids long. Construction of the TCRbeta library involved unique molecular identifiers. Via MiXCR, TCRdb re-called the PCR reads, giving one row per CDR3 protein. The sample carries about 640,000 distinct CDR3 sequences, 10% to 15% recorded once. The sequences come from PBMCs, mostly from graft donor cells, collected 360 days after TCRalphabeta/CD19-depleted stem cell transplant. The origin of this receptor is a male patient between 10 and 17 years old who had a stem cell transplant for acute myeloid leukemia, so the T cells may come from the graft donor. J is TRBJ2-2 and V is TRBV5-1; D remains ambiguous. CDR3 loop: CASSSLKNTGELFF. Written as DNA, the CDR3 is TGCGCCAGCAGCTCCCTCAAGAACACCGGGGAGCTGTTTTTT.